The clone carrying this TCR beta chain was detected only once. Its antigen is still unknown. The data derive from a study of T cell responses to AZD1222 COVID-19 vaccine. From germline, CDR1 is MNHEY and CDR2 SMNVEV (reference sequence). V lost 7 bases and J lost 0; bases outside the gene matches: 3. This CDR3 region has 15 residues. Produced via immunoSEQ multiplex PCR; TCRdb's table is partial and in-frame only. The sample includes some 92,000 clones, under 95% of them seen just once. General observations from the study: Seropositive status at baseline applied to only six AZD1222 recipients. Among vaccine-associated CD4 TCRs, coverage spanned spike, with dominance at 160-218 and 743-854. Donors were largely white British and mainly female; clonal diversity was possibly underestimated.

The chain employs TRBV27 and TRBJ2-1; 10 bases are a match to TRBD2. The sequence came from an adult in good health. The sequences come from peripheral blood, collected on day 0 of MenACWY control vaccination. The CDR3 coding sequence is TGTGCCAGCAAACTAGCGGGGAGCTCCTACAATGAGCAGTTCTTC. It is translated as CASKLAGSSYNEQFF.